These 15 T cell receptor beta chains were sequenced from one sample in a study of beta chain features in type 1 diabetes. The investigators reverse transcribed all of the isolated RNA, so they sequenced expressed TCRB transcripts. Generated by immunoSEQ multiplex PCR, the TCRdb table keeps only in-frame clones and is missing some. The sample has 250,000 to 350,000 clones, approximately 11% seen once. Source material: naive CD4+ T cells from blood. The origin of the receptors is a woman aged 30 to 39 in good health.

The chain combines TRBV9 with TRBJ1-5; D might be TRBD1 (5 bases). Germline V gives CDR1 SGDLS, CDR2 YYNGEE. Trimming cost V 1 base and J 7 bases, with 18 bases left between them. The CDR3 contains 16 residues. The CDR3 protein is CASSVPPGLRRQPQHF. The CDR3, as DNA: TGTGCCAGCAGCGTACCGCCGGGACTCCGGAGGCAGCCCCAGCATTTT.

The rearrangement links TRBV5-6 to TRBJ2-5, with TRBD2 as a possible D gene (6 bases). CDR1 is SGHDT and CDR2 is YYEEEE in the germline V gene. This CDR3 region has 15 residues. V was pared by 6 bases and J by 1 base, with 16 bases between. DNA for the CDR3: TGTGCCAGCATTAAGGAGGGATGGGCCCAAGAGACCCAGTACTTC. Amino acid sequence: CASIKEGWAQETQYF.

Comments on this clone: This same CDR3 is encoded by further DNA sequences in the sample. The rearrangement links TRBV5-4 to TRBJ2-5; 11 bases fit TRBD2. With V trimmed by 4 bases and J by 4 bases, 0 bases remained unmatched. The CDR3 has 13 residues. The germline gives CDR1 SGHNT, CDR2 YYREEE (reference sequence). CDR3 amino acids: CASSLAGGETQYF. The CDR3 nucleotides are TGTGCCAGCAGCCTAGCGGGAGGAGAGACCCAGTACTTC.

This clone was detected only a few times. The V call is TRBV4-3, the J call TRBJ2-1; 11 bases are a match to TRBD2. V gave up 1 base and J gave up 5 bases; unmatched junction bases: 7. The CDR3 totals 17 residues. The germline V gene encodes CDR1 LGHNA and CDR2 YSLEER. The CDR3 DNA is TGCGCCAGCAGCCAAGTTCTTCCGGGACTAGCGGACAATGAGCAGTTCTTC. This translates into CASSQVLPGLADNEQFF.

The sample holds a few counts of this clone. The chain is built from TRBV4-2 and TRBJ2-5, with TRBD2 identical over 8 bases. V shed 0 bases and J 0 bases; nucleotides not matched to a gene: 3. Germline CDR1 reads LGHNA; CDR2 reads YNFKEQ. This CDR3 region has 16 residues. CDR3 coding DNA: TGTGCCAGCAGCCAAGAAACTAGCGGATACCAAGAGACCCAGTACTTC. Its translation is CASSQETSGYQETQYF.

This clone was seen repeatedly, ten times or more. The rearrangement joins TRBV4-3 to TRBJ2-7, with 7 bases matching TRBD2. This CDR3 contains 13 residues. In germline, CDR1 is LGHNA, CDR2 YSLEER. The V gene end was trimmed by 3 bases and the J gene end by 6 bases; junction bases not matched to a gene: 5. This chain's CDR3 is CASSHGLAAEQYF. The DNA of the CDR3 is TGCGCCAGCAGCCATGGGCTAGCGGCCGAGCAGTACTTC.

The chain uses TRBV7-3 and TRBJ2-1, with 9 bases fitting TRBD1. V trimming: 4 bases; J trimming: 6 bases; junction bases outside the gene matches: 7. CDR3 length equals 15 residues. Germline V gene lookup returns CDR1 SGHTA and CDR2 FQGTGA. The CDR3 DNA sequence: TGTGCCAGCAGCTCCCCGGGACAGGGAACCAATGAGCAGTTCTTC. It is translated as CASSSPGQGTNEQFF. The variable domain in full, with the rest retrieved from reference TRBV7-3 and TRBJ2-1, is GAGVSQTPSNKVTEKGKYVELRCDPISGHTALYWYRQSLGQGPEFLIYFQGTGAADDSGLPNDRFFAVRPEGSVSTLKIQRTERGDSAVYLCASSSPGQGTNEQFFGPGTRLTVL.

This clone has a handful of counts. This chain joins TRBV14 and TRBJ2-7; D remains unclear. This CDR3 is 13 amino acids long. Germline CDR1 and CDR2: SGHDN and FVKESK. Trimming took 1 base from V and 3 from J, leaving 7 bases between them. For the CDR3, the DNA is TGTGCCAGCAGCCAAGTTGCAGGCTACGAGCAGTACTTC. Protein: CASSQVAGYEQYF.

V and J are TRBV7-9 and TRBJ2-7; the D gene is possibly TRBD1 (6 bases). V shed 5 bases and J shed 3 bases, with 17 bases lying between them. The CDR3 has 15 amino acids. From germline, CDR1 is SEHNR and CDR2 FQNEAQ (reference sequence). The CDR3 reads CASSLPDRSVYEQYF. In DNA form, the CDR3 reads TGTGCCAGCAGCCTTCCCGACAGGTCGGTCTACGAGCAGTACTTC.

This clone was counted a few times. The V gene is TRBV29-1, the J gene TRBJ2-3; TRBD2 matches 8 bases. CDR1 and CDR2 (germline): SQVTM, ANQGSEA. The CDR3 contains 14 residues. V gave up 1 base and J gave up 6 bases; unmatched junction bases: 6. CDR3 DNA sequence: TGCAGCGTTGAAGCGGGGGGGATAGGTGATACGCAGTATTTT. Protein sequence: CSVEAGGIGDTQYF.

This clone was picked up a small number of times. This chain connects TRBV5-1 to TRBJ2-7; TRBD1 might be the D (8 bases). The CDR3 runs 16 residues. CDR1 and CDR2 from the germline V gene are SGHRS and YFSETQ. The V gene lost 0 bases and the J gene lost 2 bases, with 15 bases spanning the gap. This chain's CDR3 is CASSLGTGRVPYEQYF. The CDR3 DNA follows: TGCGCCAGCAGCTTGGGGACAGGGAGGGTCCCCTACGAGCAGTACTTC.

The chain joins TRBV6-5 to TRBJ2-3, with 10 bases that match TRBD2. The ends lost 6 bases at V and 6 bases at J; junction bases unmatched: 9. Germline V lookup: CDR1 MNHEY, CDR2 SVGAGI. The CDR3 spans 15 residues. The CDR3 DNA is TGTGCCAGCAGCCTATCTAGCGGGAGATCTGATACGCAGTATTTT. Translated, it gives CASSLSSGRSDTQYF.

This chain joins TRBV11-1 and TRBJ2-3, with 8 bases that match TRBD1. V was clipped by 5 bases and J by 9 bases; unmatched bases: 10. Germline CDR1 is SGHAT and CDR2 is FQDESV (reference sequence). The CDR3 spans 14 residues. CDR3: CASSPNRGVPTQYF. The CDR3 coding sequence is TGTGCCAGCAGCCCTAACAGGGGGGTCCCAACGCAGTATTTT.

The chain has TRBV5-4 and TRBJ2-3, with 7 bases aligning to TRBD2. The junction had 13 bases not matched to a gene; V was cut back by 4 bases and J by 2 bases. Germline V lookup: CDR1 SGHNT, CDR2 YYREEE (reference sequence). This CDR3 comprises 17 residues. This chain's CDR3 is CASSKVSSGRNTDTQYF. The CDR3 DNA is TGTGCCAGCAGCAAGGTCTCTAGCGGACGGAACACAGATACGCAGTATTTT. Full variable domain (missing parts from reference TRBV5-4 and TRBJ2-3): ETGVTQSPTHLIKTRGQQVTLRCSSQSGHNTVSWYQQALGQGPQFIFQYYREEENGRGNFPPRFSGLQFPNYSSELNVNALELDDSALYLCASSKVSSGRNTDTQYFGPGTRLTVL.

V usage is TRBV4-1 and J usage is TRBJ1-1; D is perhaps TRBD1 (6 bases). This CDR3 has 12 residues. V lost 1 base, J lost 7 bases, and 7 bases lay in between. The germline gives CDR1 MGHRA, CDR2 YSYEKL. CDR3 bases: TGCGCCAGCAGCCAAGTACAGGGTGAAGCTTTCTTT. Translated: CASSQVQGEAFF.